These T cell receptor beta chains were read from a single sample in a study of blood T cell repertoires in COVID-19. Measured with immunoSEQ multiplex PCR; TCRdb has only the in-frame clones, and not every one. The sample has about 260,000 clones; around 86% are singletons. Sequencing input: peripheral blood. The origin of the receptors is a woman aged 40 to 50 who had recovered from COVID-19. Each CDR3 is given with its conserved first and last residue. The D gene is left open where the match is weak. The size field is filled for only some rows; it gives once, few, many or a size class.

TRBV4-1	TRBJ2-1	TRBD2	.	TGCGCCAGCAGCCAAGAAAGGGGACTAGCGGTCTCCTACAATGAGCAGTTCTTC	CASSQERGLAVSYNEQFF
TRBV5-4	TRBJ2-2	.	.	TGTGCCAGCAGCTTGGACGGCACCGGGGAGCTGTTTTTT	CASSLDGTGELFF
TRBV5-4	TRBJ2-5	.	.	TGTGCCAGCAGCTCCGGCGCGGGGGCCCAAGAGACCCAGTACTTC	CASSSGAGAQETQYF
TRBV12-5	TRBJ2-7	TRBD2	.	TGTGCTAGTCGGTCTAGTGTTGGGACTAGCGGGGAGGACGAGCAGTACTTC	CASRSSVGTSGEDEQYF
TRBV15	TRBJ1-1	TRBD1	.	TGTGCCACCAGCAGAACCCGACAGGGGGCGGGCACTGAAGCTTTCTTT	CATSRTRQGAGTEAFF
TRBV2	TRBJ2-7	TRBD1	.	TGTGCCAGCGGGGGGACAGGGACCCCCTACGAGCAGTACTTC	CASGGTGTPYEQYF
TRBV5-1	TRBJ1-1	.	few	TGCGCCAGCAGCTCCAATCCCGGGATCACTGAAGCTTTCTTT	CASSSNPGITEAFF
TRBV3-1/TRBV3-2	TRBJ2-2	.	.	TGTGCCAGCAGCCAAGATGGGGCCGGAGCGAAGCTGTTTTTT	CASSQDGAGAKLFF
TRBV9	TRBJ2-2	TRBD1	.	TGTGCCAGCAGCGATGGACAGGGGGCCGGCGGGGAGCTGTTTTTT	CASSDGQGAGGELFF
TRBV19	TRBJ2-1	.	.	TGTGCCAGTAGTGTGGGGGGTTACTCCTACAATGAGCAGTTCTTC	CASSVGGYSYNEQFF
TRBV5-5	TRBJ1-5	.	.	TGTGCCAGCAGCTTAGATTTGGACAGAGCTAGCAATCAGCCCCAGCATTTT	CASSLDLDRASNQPQHF
TRBV5-5	TRBJ1-1	.	.	TGTGCCAGCAGCATCGACACCCTGAACACTGAAGCTTTCTTT	CASSIDTLNTEAFF
TRBV12-3/TRBV12-4	TRBJ1-2	.	.	TGTGCCAGCACTTCCCGGACTGACGCCTTC	CASTSRTDAF
TRBV7-9	TRBJ2-3	TRBD2	once	TGTGCCAGCAGCTTAGAGGGACTAGCGGTGGGGGATACGCAGTATTTT	CASSLEGLAVGDTQYF
TRBV3-1/TRBV3-2	TRBJ1-1	TRBD1	.	TGTGCCAGCAGCCAAGGGGACAGGGCCAACACTGAAGCTTTCTTT	CASSQGDRANTEAFF
TRBV30	TRBJ2-5	TRBD2	.	TGTGCCTGTCCTCGGGGGGGGTGGGGAGAGACCCAGTACTTC	CACPRGGWGETQYF
TRBV21-1	TRBJ1-1	.	.	TGTGCCAGGCGCTCTGGCGGGGAAGCTTTCTTT	CARRSGGEAFF
TRBV15	TRBJ2-3	TRBD1	.	TGTGCCACACCCGTCCGCGGGGACAGGACAACAGATACGCAGTATTTT	CATPVRGDRTTDTQYF
TRBV9	TRBJ2-6	TRBD2	.	TGTGCCGCATCCCGGGGACTAGCGGGCTCTGGGGCCAACGTCCTGACTTTC	CAASRGLAGSGANVLTF
TRBV5-1	TRBJ2-1	TRBD1	.	TGCGCCAGCAGCTTGGGCCGGGACAGGGAATGGAGTGAGCAGTTCTTC	CASSLGRDREWSEQFF
TRBV18	TRBJ2-2	.	.	TGTGCCAGCTCACCCTCAACAGGGCCTACCGGGGAGCTGTTTTTT	CASSPSTGPTGELFF
TRBV7-2	TRBJ2-7	TRBD1	.	TGTGCCAGCAGCTTAGCTAGGACAGGGGGCTACGAGCAGTACTTC	CASSLARTGGYEQYF
TRBV3-1/TRBV3-2	TRBJ1-3	.	few	TGTGCCAGCAGCCACTCCCTGGGAGGGGCTGGAAACACCATATATTTT	CASSHSLGGAGNTIYF
TRBV6-5	TRBJ2-7	TRBD2	.	TGTGCCAGCAGGGCTAGCGGGGGGACCTACGAGCAGTACTTC	CASRASGGTYEQYF
TRBV9	TRBJ2-5	.	.	TGTGCCAGCAGCGTAGCTGGGGGGAAGTGGGAGACCCAGTACTTC	CASSVAGGKWETQYF
TRBV6-1	TRBJ1-1	.	.	TGTGCCAGCAGTGAGGGACAAGTCACTGAAGCTTTCTTT	CASSEGQVTEAFF
TRBV7-6	TRBJ1-2	TRBD1	.	TGTGCCAGCAGCTCCGGACAGGGATACACCTTC	CASSSGQGYTF
TRBV7-8	TRBJ1-2	.	.	TGTGCCAGCAGCCTGGATAGGAGACCTAACTATGGCTACACCTTC	CASSLDRRPNYGYTF
TRBV12-3/TRBV12-4	TRBJ1-2	.	.	TGTGCCAGCAGTTTTCGGGTTGGAGGGGATCGCACCTTC	CASSFRVGGDRTF
TRBV5-1	TRBJ2-3	TRBD2	.	TGCGCCAGCAGCACCCCAGAGGCGGGGGATAGCACAGATACGCAGTATTTT	CASSTPEAGDSTDTQYF
TRBV28	TRBJ1-3	.	.	TGTGCCAGCAGTTTATTTGGTGGTGGCAGGGCGGGAGGAAACACCATATATTTT	CASSLFGGGRAGGNTIYF
TRBV5-6	TRBJ2-7	.	.	TGTGCCAGCAGCTTGGATACAGCCTACGAGCAGTACTTC	CASSLDTAYEQYF
TRBV5-8	TRBJ2-3	TRBD2	.	TGTGCCAGCAGCTTGGGACTAGCGGGGGGAATAGATACGCAGTATTTT	CASSLGLAGGIDTQYF
TRBV10-3	TRBJ1-2	.	once	TGTGCCATCAGTGTATCGACTGTCGGCTATGGCTACACCTTC	CAISVSTVGYGYTF
TRBV2	TRBJ1-6	TRBD1	.	TGTGCCGCGATGGACAGGGGGAATTCACCCCTCCACTTT	CAAMDRGNSPLHF
TRBV5-1	TRBJ2-3	TRBD1	.	TGCGCCAGCAGCAGGACCCACAGGGGGGCTAATACAGATACGCAGTATTTT	CASSRTHRGANTDTQYF
TRBV5-1	TRBJ1-1	TRBD1	.	TGCGCCAGCAGCTCTGGACAGGCGAACACTGAAGCTTTCTTT	CASSSGQANTEAFF
TRBV11-2	TRBJ2-7	.	.	TGTGCCAGCAGCTCTGGGACTTATACCTACGAGCAGTACTTC	CASSSGTYTYEQYF
TRBV7-2	TRBJ1-5	.	.	TGTGCCAGCAGCTTAGAAAACAACCAGCCCCAGCATTTT	CASSLENNQPQHF
TRBV7-2	TRBJ1-4	.	.	TGTGCCAGCAGCTTTCGGGGAGAGGGAGTTGAAAAACTGTTTTTT	CASSFRGEGVEKLFF
TRBV5-1	TRBJ2-7	.	.	TGCGCCAGCAGCTTGGCCTCGGCAGGGGTGGGAGAGCAGTACTTC	CASSLASAGVGEQYF
TRBV6-2/TRBV6-3	TRBJ2-7	.	.	TGTGCCAGCAGTTACTCGAGAGAAAGGGGCGACTACGAGCAGTACTTC	CASSYSRERGDYEQYF
TRBV21-1	TRBJ1-5	.	.	TGTGCCAGCAGCAATGCCCTCCCCGGACAGGGGGGCCAGCCCCAGCATTTT	CASSNALPGQGGQPQHF
TRBV9	TRBJ1-2	TRBD1	.	TGTGCCAGCAGCGTTGGACAGGGCAACTATGGCTACACCTTC	CASSVGQGNYGYTF
TRBV3-1/TRBV3-2	TRBJ2-7	.	few	TGTGCCAGCAGCCAAGTATGGGGGCGGGCAGTCCACGAGCAGTACTTC	CASSQVWGRAVHEQYF
TRBV14	TRBJ2-7	.	.	TGTGCCAGCAGCCATAGTTTGGTTTCCGAGCAGTACTTC	CASSHSLVSEQYF
TRBV4-3	TRBJ2-2	TRBD2	.	TGCGCCAGCAGCCACCTCCTCCGAGCGGGGGGATCAACCGGGGAGCTGTTTTTT	CASSHLLRAGGSTGELFF
TRBV6-5	TRBJ1-2	TRBD1	.	TGTGCCAGCAGCCACAGAGACAGGGGGCAGGATGGCTACACCTTC	CASSHRDRGQDGYTF
TRBV6-6	TRBJ2-1	TRBD2	.	TGTGCCAGCAGTAGCCATGCGGGGGGCCAGGGCAATGAGCAGTTCTTC	CASSSHAGGQGNEQFF
TRBV3-1/TRBV3-2	TRBJ1-1	.	few	TGTGCCAGCAGCCGGGTAGGGGGAAGGGATGAAGCTTTCTTT	CASSRVGGRDEAFF
TRBV10-2	TRBJ1-1	TRBD1	once	TGCGCCAGCAGACAGGGGACTGAAGCTTTCTTT	CASRQGTEAFF
TRBV3-1/TRBV3-2	TRBJ1-6	.	.	TGTGCCAGCAGCCAAGATTACAAATTCAGACTCGGGGGAGATTCACCCCTCCACTTT	CASSQDYKFRLGGDSPLHF
TRBV5-1	TRBJ1-2	.	.	TGCGCCAGCAGCTTGCTTGACAGCAACTATGGCTACACCTTC	CASSLLDSNYGYTF
TRBV27	TRBJ1-6	.	.	TGTGCCAGCAGTCCCCTGCCGTTCCTGGGGAGGTCACCCCTCCACTTT	CASSPLPFLGRSPLHF
TRBV7-2	TRBJ1-1	TRBD1	.	TGTGCCAGCAGGGCGACAGGGGGGACTGAAGCTTTCTTT	CASRATGGTEAFF